This record concerns one T cell receptor beta chain sequence. The CDR3 contains 14 residues. The germline CDR1 and CDR2 sequences are GTSNPN and SVGIG (reference sequence). After removal of 3 bases from V and 10 bases from J, the junction contained 9 bases not matched to a gene. Under the authors' procedure: Reference gene primer amplification yielded estimated nucleated cell counts. Assay used: immunoSEQ multiplex PCR; TCRdb lists only in-frame clones, some missing. Clone size and V and J calls were adopted from that table, with D and trimming inferred from the DNA. The repertoire holds approximately 140,000 clones, with 60% to 85% as singletons. This entry is derived from a study of blood T cell repertoires in COVID-19. Study-level background: Samples of COVID-19 (acute and convalescent) were obtained from the United States, Italy and Spain. The analysed material was cDNA or gDNA that came from T cells, B-cell-depleted T cells, or PBMCs.

The TCR sequence derives from a man aged 50 to 59 with acute or convalescent COVID-19. The V and J genes are TRBV30 and TRBJ1-6; TRBD1 aligns across 7 bases. The sample taken for sequencing was peripheral blood. CDR3 sequence reads: CAWRTDRVKSPLHF. The CDR3, as DNA: TGTGCCTGGAGGACCGACAGGGTAAAATCACCCCTCCACTTT.